This entry features one T cell receptor (beta chain) sequence. Profiling relied on immunoSEQ multiplex PCR, and the TCRdb table lists in-frame clones only, not all of them. There are about 390,000 clones in the sample; around 87% occur only once, and about 9.4% lies in the top ten. Individuals aged roughly 18 to 90 years were recruited from fewer than 25 US areas. Recovery meant two consecutive negative NP/OP PCR tests, professional clearance, or resolved symptoms. Looked up from germline, CDR1 is SNHLY and CDR2 is FYNNEI. V was clipped by 8 bases and J by 3 bases; unmatched bases: 16. This CDR3 contains 16 residues. The data belong to a study of blood T cell repertoires in COVID-19. Study-level information: The United States, Italy and Spain provided the acute and convalescent COVID-19 samples.

Source material: PBMCs or T cells enriched from blood (not recorded which). This receptor was obtained from a woman aged 50 to 60 who had recovered from COVID-19. This sequence joins TRBV2 and TRBJ2-7, with 7 bases matching TRBD2. As DNA, the CDR3 is TGTGCCAGCGGCCGGGGGGACTCCCGAACGCTCTACGAGCAGTACTTC. Translating gives CASGRGDSRTLYEQYF.